The 17 T cell receptor beta chains below all came from one sample that was sequenced in a study of T cell repertoires and HLA-DP antigens. The data were produced by immunoSEQ multiplex PCR, yet TCRdb's version contains in-frame clones alone and is incomplete. The sample lists about 73,000 clones, about 82% occurring once. No antigens are known for them. Sequencing was carried out using CD4+ T cells from PBMCs. These receptor sequences come from a man aged 55 to 70 in good health and CMV-seronegative.

The chain links TRBV5-1 to TRBJ1-6; D is ambiguous. CDR1 is SGHRS and CDR2 is YFSETQ in the germline V gene. Trimming removed 6 bases at V and 9 bases at J, with 16 bases between. The CDR3 is 14 residues long. In nucleotides, the CDR3 is TGCGCCAGCACCCGTCGGGAGGGAAGTTCACCCCTCCACTTT. This codes for CASTRREGSSPLHF.

The rearrangement joins TRBV6-1 to TRBJ1-5; TRBD1 matches 9 bases. V was clipped by 8 bases and J by 7 bases; unmatched bases: 12. Germline CDR1 reads MNHNS; CDR2 reads SASEGT. The CDR3 totals 15 residues. The CDR3 nucleotides read TGTGCCAGCGCTGATCAACAGGGGGCAGGCCAGCCCCAGCATTTT. Translation gives CASADQQGAGQPQHF.

The chain has TRBV6-1 and TRBJ2-4; D call uncertain. V shed 4 bases and J shed 7 bases, with 2 bases lying between them. The CDR3 has 10 residues. Germline V gene sequence: CDR1 MNHNS, CDR2 SASEGT. The CDR3 is CASSGNIQYF. In nucleotides, the CDR3 is TGTGCCAGCAGTGGTAACATTCAGTACTTC.

The chain links TRBV7-3 to TRBJ2-2; TRBD2 might be the D (5 bases). CDR3 size: 15 residues. V was shortened by 2 bases and J by 7 bases, with 14 bases between the two germline ends. From germline, CDR1 is SGHTA and CDR2 FQGTGA. The CDR3, as DNA: TGTGCCAGCAGCTTAGGGCTAGCCTTTGGCGGGGAGCTGTTTTTT. Translating gives CASSLGLAFGGELFF.

J is TRBJ1-1 and V is TRBV5-1; perhaps TRBD1 as D (6 bases). The CDR3 runs to 14 residues. Per the germline V gene, CDR1 is SGHRS and CDR2 is YFSETQ. The germline V and J ends were trimmed by 4 bases and 1 base, with 11 bases remaining between them. The CDR3 DNA reads as TGCGCCAGCAGCCTACAGGGCCAGAACACTGAAGCTTTCTTT. This translates into CASSLQGQNTEAFF.

This clone has only a few counts. The chain employs TRBV7-3 and TRBJ2-3, with D unresolved. This CDR3 contains 12 residues. V lost 5 bases to trimming and J lost 2 bases, with 5 bases between them. Germline V gives CDR1 SGHTA, CDR2 FQGTGA. Written as DNA, the CDR3 is TGTGCCAGCAGCCCAGACACAGATACGCAGTATTTT. Residues: CASSPDTDTQYF. Combining the CDR3 with reference TRBV7-3 and TRBJ2-3 gives the whole variable domain GAGVSQTPSNKVTEKGKYVELRCDPISGHTALYWYRQSLGQGPEFLIYFQGTGAADDSGLPNDRFFAVRPEGSVSTLKIQRTERGDSAVYLCASSPDTDTQYFGPGTRLTVL.

The chain has TRBV18 and TRBJ1-4, with D possibly TRBD1 on 6 matching bases. Germline V lookup: CDR1 KGHSH, CDR2 LQKENI. V lost 0 bases to trimming and J lost 5 bases, with 13 bases between them. The CDR3 totals 16 residues. The CDR3 sequence: CASSPPVRGGNEKLFF. CDR3 sequence (DNA): TGTGCCAGCTCACCACCCGTCCGAGGGGGGAATGAAAAACTGTTTTTT.

The chain links TRBV4-2 to TRBJ2-2, with D unclear. Germline loops: CDR1 LGHNA, CDR2 YNFKEQ. V lost 2 bases and J 2 bases, leaving 15 bases between the germline ends. CDR3 size: 17 residues. In DNA form, the CDR3 reads TGTGCCAGCAGCCAACGGCTCCTCCCCCTAAACACCGGGGAGCTGTTTTTT. It is translated as CASSQRLLPLNTGELFF.

V is TRBV19 and J is TRBJ1-2, with TRBD1 identical over 7 bases. CDR1 is LNHDA and CDR2 is SQIVND in the germline V gene (reference sequence). Unmatched junction bases numbered 3, after V lost 4 bases and J lost 1 base. The length of the CDR3 is 14 residues. CDR3 sequence reads: CASSRQGGNYGYTF. The CDR3 nucleotides read TGTGCCAGTAGTAGACAGGGTGGTAACTATGGCTACACCTTC.

This clone was observed many times. This chain uses TRBV9 with TRBJ2-3; TRBD1 aligns across 9 bases. This CDR3 contains 16 residues. Germline assignment: CDR1 SGDLS and CDR2 YYNGEE. With 3 bases clipped from V and 5 bases from J, the junction kept 10 bases outside the gene matches. The CDR3 loop is CASSATGQGEGDTQYF. The DNA of the CDR3 is TGTGCCAGCAGCGCAACGGGACAGGGAGAGGGAGATACGCAGTATTTT. The full variable domain, with the rest looked up from reference TRBV9 and TRBJ2-3, is DSGVTQTPKHLITATGQRVTLRCSPRSGDLSVYWYQQSLDQGLQFLIQYYNGEERAKGNILERFSAQQFPDLHSELNLSSLELGDSALYFCASSATGQGEGDTQYFGPGTRLTVL.

This clone came up a few times. V is TRBV7-2 and J is TRBJ1-5, with TRBD1 matching over 8 bases. The CDR3 covers 14 residues. V trimming: 5 bases; J trimming: 7 bases; junction bases outside the gene matches: 7. The germline V gene encodes CDR1 SGHTA and CDR2 FQGNSA. The CDR3 DNA reads as TGTGCCAGCAGCCCACAGGGGGGTGAACAGCCCCAGCATTTT. As protein: CASSPQGGEQPQHF.

The chain has TRBV7-2 and TRBJ2-2; 8 bases agree with TRBD2. V dropped 4 bases and J dropped 1; count of bases not matched to a gene: 2. From germline, CDR1 is SGHTA and CDR2 FQGNSA. CDR3 size: 15 residues. The CDR3 sequence: CASSSLAENTGELFF. As DNA, the CDR3 is TGTGCCAGCAGCTCACTAGCGGAGAACACCGGGGAGCTGTTTTTT. Based on the CDR3 plus reference TRBV7-2 and TRBJ2-2, the full variable domain is GAGVSQSPSNKVTEKGKDVELRCDPISGHTALYWYRQSLGQGLEFLIYFQGNSAPDKSGLPSDRFSAERTGGSVSTLTIQRTQQEDSAVYLCASSSLAENTGELFFGEGSRLTVL.

The chain joins TRBV28 to TRBJ1-2, with D tentatively TRBD1 (6 bases). CDR1 MDHEN and CDR2 SYDVKM come from the germline V gene. Trimming shortened V by 9 bases and J by 2 bases, and 19 bases separated the two germline ends. This CDR3 has 15 residues. The CDR3 is CASSTLPGGNYGYTF. CDR3 sequence (DNA): TGTGCCAGTAGTACTCTGCCGGGGGGCAACTATGGCTACACCTTC.

The rearrangement uses TRBV11-1 and TRBJ1-1; D gene ambiguous. CDR1 is SGHAT, CDR2 FQDESV, per germline (reference sequence). V was shortened by 5 bases and J by 1 base, with 14 bases between the two germline ends. The CDR3 totals 15 residues. CDR3 sequence: CASSDRWKRNTEAFF. The CDR3 nucleotides are TGTGCCAGCAGCGACCGGTGGAAGAGGAACACTGAAGCTTTCTTT. Complete variable domain (other parts from reference TRBV11-1 and TRBJ1-1): EAEVAQSPRYKITEKSQAVAFWCDPISGHATLYWYRQILGQGPELLVQFQDESVVDDSQLPKDRFSAERLKGVDSTLKIQPAELGDSAMYLCASSDRWKRNTEAFFGQGTRLTVV.

The chain recombines TRBV9 with TRBJ2-3; a weak D match, TRBD1 (5 bases). Deletions cut 1 base from V and 2 bases from J, with 14 bases between. Per the germline V gene, CDR1 is SGDLS and CDR2 is YYNGEE. The CDR3 is 16 residues long. CDR3 bases: TGTGCCAGCAGCGTAACAGGCTTAATTCTCACAGATACGCAGTATTTT. Translating it yields CASSVTGLILTDTQYF.

The chain uses TRBV30 and TRBJ1-4; 10 bases map to TRBD1. V lost 2 bases to trimming and J lost 3 bases; unmatched junction nucleotides: 3. CDR1 is GTSNPN and CDR2 is SVGIG in the germline V gene (reference sequence). The CDR3 spans 15 residues. The CDR3 DNA is TGTGCCTGGAGTATTGGGACAGGGGCTAATGAAAAACTGTTTTTT. Translating gives CAWSIGTGANEKLFF.

This clone was detected once. The chain's CDR3 is CASSLKGETQYF. CDR3 nucleotides: TGTGCCAGCAGCTTAAAAGGAGAGACCCAGTACTTC. The chain combines TRBV7-6 with TRBJ2-5; D is undetermined. The CDR3 is 12 amino acids. V lost 2 bases and J lost 4, with 5 bases in between. The V gene's germline CDR1 is SGHVS and CDR2 FNYEAQ.